This T cell receptor beta chain was found in a study of Graves' ophthalmopathy and Graves' hyperthyroidism. Study details: Peripheral blood was obtained at first diagnosis, ahead of any treatment.

In its sample, this clonotype was seen many times. Germline V gene sequence: CDR1 DFQATT, CDR2 SNEGSKA (reference sequence). With V trimmed by 1 base and J by 9 bases, 7 bases remained unmatched. The CDR3 has 15 amino acids. From RNA, the CDR3 regions of TCR beta chains were amplified and sequenced. The authors performed first-round RT-PCR with HTBI primers and then a second-round multiplex PCR. MiXCR, run by TCRdb on the multiplex PCR reads, gives a single entry per CDR3 protein. The sample holds 300,000 to 400,000 distinct CDR3 sequences, roughly 15% seen once. This chain joins TRBV20-1 and TRBJ1-6; 9 nucleotides agree with TRBD1. Sequences were obtained from peripheral blood. This clonotype originated in an adult man with Graves' ophthalmopathy. This CDR3 is CSARASGTGRSPLHF. CDR3 bases: TGCAGTGCTAGAGCCTCCGGGACAGGGCGTTCACCCCTCCACTTT.